This TCR beta chain comes out of a study of blood T cells in healthy people across ages. Per sample, a minimum of 6 million PBMCs were isolated. CDR3 size: 15 residues. From germline, CDR1 is SGHTA and CDR2 FQGNSA. V lost 5 bases and J lost 3; bases outside the gene matches: 7. For the second PCR, which ran for about 6 to 11 cycles, a sample-barcoded 5' primer and a J-beta primer mix were used. The template-switch adaptor, which had 12 random nucleotides, put a tag on each cDNA molecule. The study obtained at least 2.5 million CDR3-containing paired-end reads from every sample. TCRdb re-derived calls from the 5' RACE reads in MiXCR, one entry per CDR3 protein. The sample has more than 900,000 distinct CDR3 sequences; less than 25% are singletons. These same data were also listed under a study on T cells of mothers and their children.

Sequencing was performed on blood. The chain is built from TRBV7-2 and TRBJ2-3; 8 nucleotides align to TRBD2. The TCR was taken from a girl aged 2 to 10 in good health. The CDR3 nucleotides are TGTGCCAGCAGCGCCATACTAGCGGAAACAGATACGCAGTATTTT. It specifies CASSAILAETDTQYF.